One and the same sample provided the 23 T cell receptor beta chains below, sequenced in a study of CD8+CD57+ T cells in acquired aplastic anemia. Genomic DNA, serving as template, underwent TCR beta VDJ and CDR3 profiling. TCRdb reprocessed the reads via MiXCR and lists one record per CDR3 protein. The table includes roughly 170,000 distinct CDR3 sequences, nearly 50% detected once. Patients selected for sequencing had displayed CD8+CD57+ cell expansion by flow cytometry. The specimen sequenced was sorted CD4+, CD8+, or CD8+CD57+ T cells (not recorded which) from PBMCs. These TCRs come from a human donor with aplastic anemia.

This CDR3 is CASSADRGNSIYF. CDR3 bases: TGTGCCAGCAGCGCGGACAGGGGGAACTCCATATATTTT. This chain joins TRBV7-3 and TRBJ1-3, with 10 bases lining up with TRBD1. J lost 11 bases, V lost 5 bases, and 6 bases had no gene match. Per germline, CDR1 SGHTA and CDR2 FQGTGA. The CDR3 is 13 residues long.

The chain couples TRBV7-6 to TRBJ2-5; 7 nucleotides match TRBD2. CDR1 is SGHVS and CDR2 is FNYEAQ in the germline V gene. This CDR3 comprises 15 residues. J was trimmed by 2 bases and V by 6 bases; bases with no gene match: 9. CDR3 in amino acids: CASSPGPGGQETQYF. Written as DNA, the CDR3 is TGTGCCAGCAGTCCCGGCCCGGGAGGTCAAGAGACCCAGTACTTC.

This clonotype was detected ten times or more. This chain uses TRBV20-1 with TRBJ2-2, with D perhaps matching TRBD1 or TRBD2 (5 bases each). V lost 4 bases to trimming and J lost 1 base, with 7 bases between them. Germline V gene sequence: CDR1 DFQATT, CDR2 SNEGSKA (reference sequence). The CDR3 has 13 amino acids. The CDR3: CSANGGNTGELFF. The CDR3 DNA reads as TGCAGTGCTAATGGGGGGAACACCGGGGAGCTGTTTTTT.

V usage is TRBV29-1 and J usage is TRBJ2-3; D may be TRBD1 (6 bases). Germline-derived CDR1 and CDR2 are SQVTM and ANQGSEA. The CDR3 is 13 amino acids. V lost 7 bases and J 2 bases, leaving 13 bases between the germline ends. CDR3 protein: CSGRRGSTDTQYF. DNA for the CDR3: TGCAGCGGACGAAGGGGGTCCACAGATACGCAGTATTTT.

The V gene is TRBV2, the J gene TRBJ2-6; the D is unclear. The CDR3 totals 13 residues. The germline V gene has CDR1 SNHLY and CDR2 FYNNEI. V lost 7 bases to trimming and J lost 4 bases, with 8 bases between them. In DNA form, the CDR3 reads TGTGCCAGCAAGACTGGCGGGGCCAACGTCCTGACTTTC. This codes for CASKTGGANVLTF.

At least ten counts were recorded for this clonotype. The J gene is TRBJ1-6, the V gene TRBV7-9, with 11 bases lining up with TRBD1. Germline CDR1 SEHNR, CDR2 FQNEAQ (reference sequence). CDR3 length: 14 residues. V lost 5 bases, J lost 9 bases, and 3 bases stayed unmatched. The CDR3 spells CASSTGQGGSPLHF. CDR3 DNA: TGTGCCAGCAGCACGGGACAGGGGGGTTCACCCCTCCACTTT.

This chain uses TRBV7-7 with TRBJ1-6; 9 bases are shared with TRBD1. CDR1 and CDR2 (germline): SSHAT, FNYEAQ (reference sequence). The ends lost 8 bases at V and 9 bases at J; junction bases unmatched: 14. The CDR3 runs 16 residues. As DNA, the CDR3 is TGTGCCAGCCCCTTTGTTGGGACAGGGATAGGTTCACCCCTCCACTTT. Translation gives CASPFVGTGIGSPLHF.

The table lists this clonotype with a count of one. This chain links TRBV7-6 with TRBJ2-7; TRBD1 aligns across 9 bases. Germline loops: CDR1 SGHVS, CDR2 FNYEAQ. The CDR3 has 16 amino acids. The trim removed 5 bases at V and 0 bases at J, leaving 8 bases unmatched. CDR3 amino acids: CASSRTGGLSSYEQYF. CDR3 coding DNA: TGTGCCAGCAGCCGAACAGGGGGCTTGAGCTCCTACGAGCAGTACTTC.

V is TRBV10-3 and J is TRBJ1-3; 9 bases are shared with TRBD1. CDR3 length equals 16 residues. The germline CDR1 and CDR2 sequences are ENHRY and SYGVKD. The V and J ends lost 0 bases and 4 bases, in that order; junction bases with no gene match: 4. This chain's CDR3 is CAISESGQGIGNTIYF. The CDR3, as DNA: TGTGCCATCAGTGAGTCTGGACAGGGGATCGGAAACACCATATATTTT.

This clonotype was counted at least ten times. The chain joins TRBV9 to TRBJ2-5; D uncertain. This CDR3 region has 14 residues. The germline V gene has CDR1 SGDLS and CDR2 YYNGEE. V dropped 0 bases and J dropped 0 bases, with 6 bases sitting between them. This chain's CDR3 is CASSVAPDQETQYF. The CDR3 DNA follows: TGTGCCAGCAGCGTAGCTCCAGACCAAGAGACCCAGTACTTC.

This clonotype came up a few times. Here the CDR3 DNA reads TGTGCCAGCAGCCTCCTCCTGGGTACAGGGAACAATGAGCAGTTCTTC. Protein sequence: CASSLLLGTGNNEQFF. The rearrangement joins TRBV3-1 to TRBJ2-1; a possible D gene is TRBD1 (6 bases). The V end was cut by 4 bases, the J end by 5 bases, with 18 bases between. CDR1 is LGHDT, CDR2 YNNKEL, per germline (reference sequence). The CDR3 totals 16 residues.

This clonotype was picked up one time. V and J are TRBV2 and TRBJ1-2; tentative D call: TRBD1 (5 bases). V gave up 4 bases and J gave up 2 bases, with 11 bases separating them. The CDR3 extends over 14 amino acids. Germline V gives CDR1 SNHLY, CDR2 FYNNEI. CDR3 in DNA: TGTGCCAGCAGTGTCGGGACGGGGAACTATGGCTACACCTTC. As protein: CASSVGTGNYGYTF.

The genes are TRBV2 and TRBJ2-6; TRBD2 matches at 11 bases. Germline lookup yields CDR1 SNHLY and CDR2 FYNNEI. V lost 3 bases and J lost 0; bases outside the gene matches: 4. The CDR3 totals 18 residues. The chain's CDR3 is CASSETSGAFSGANVLTF. CDR3 in DNA: TGTGCCAGCAGTGAGACTAGCGGGGCTTTCTCTGGGGCCAACGTCCTGACTTTC.

V and J are TRBV19 and TRBJ2-3; weak D call: TRBD1 (6 bases). Germline V gene data show CDR1 as LNHDA and CDR2 as SQIVND (reference sequence). There are 15 residues in the CDR3. Deletions cut 5 bases from V and 0 bases from J, with 12 bases between. The CDR3 nucleotides are TGTGCCAGTAGTTTCATTCAGGGGAGCACAGATACGCAGTATTTT. This gives the protein CASSFIQGSTDTQYF. Variable domain in full (rest from reference TRBV19 and TRBJ2-3): DGGITQSPKYLFRKEGQNVTLSCEQNLNHDAMYWYRQDPGQGLRLIYYSQIVNDFQKGDIAEGYSVSREKKESFPLTVTSAQKNPTAFYLCASSFIQGSTDTQYFGPGTRLTVL.

The chain combines TRBV19 with TRBJ2-3; 11 bases agree with TRBD1. The V segment lost 7 bases and the J segment 2 bases; nucleotides outside the gene matches: 8. CDR1 is LNHDA and CDR2 is SQIVND in the germline V gene (reference sequence). CDR3 length: 16 amino acids. The CDR3 protein is CASTLGQGAYTDTQYF. The CDR3 nucleotides are TGTGCCAGTACCCTCGGACAGGGGGCTTACACAGATACGCAGTATTTT.

This chain connects TRBV3-1 to TRBJ1-2; D uncertain. V dropped 3 bases and J dropped 8 bases, with 7 bases sitting between them. The CDR3 runs to 11 residues. In germline, CDR1 is LGHDT, CDR2 YNNKEL (reference sequence). The CDR3 coding sequence is TGTGCCAGCAGCCAGCGCCAAGGCTACACCTTC. This codes for CASSQRQGYTF.

This clonotype was picked up many times. The chain links TRBV7-8 to TRBJ1-1; the D gene is possibly TRBD1 (5 bases). CDR3 length equals 14 residues. V lost 4 bases and J lost 1, with 10 bases in between. Germline V gives CDR1 SGHVS, CDR2 FQNEAQ. CDR3 nucleotide sequence: TGTGCCAGCAGCTCCCTAAGGGGGAACACTGAAGCTTTCTTT. Translated: CASSSLRGNTEAFF.

The chain uses TRBV2 and TRBJ1-4, with a possible D match to TRBD1 (5 bases). The V end was cut by 3 bases, the J end by 0 bases, with 8 bases between. The CDR3 has 15 amino acids. From germline, CDR1 is SNHLY and CDR2 FYNNEI. The CDR3 DNA follows: TGTGCCAGCAGTGATGTGGGGGCAACTAATGAAAAACTGTTTTTT. Encoded protein: CASSDVGATNEKLFF.

This clonotype has only one observation. The chain combines TRBV6-5 with TRBJ2-5; maybe TRBD2 (6 bases). CDR3 length equals 15 residues. V lost 2 bases, J lost 0 bases, and 10 bases lay in between. CDR1 and CDR2 from the germline V gene are MNHEY and SVGAGI. CDR3 protein: CASSYAGTDQETQYF. The CDR3 DNA is TGTGCCAGCAGTTACGCCGGGACTGACCAAGAGACCCAGTACTTC.

The chain has TRBV6-1 and TRBJ1-2; 7 nucleotides agree with TRBD1. Germline assignment: CDR1 MNHNS and CDR2 SASEGT. CDR3 length equals 13 residues. Trimming removed 11 bases from V and 6 bases from J; junction bases left unmatched: 12. This CDR3 is CACKKGGADGYTF. DNA for the CDR3: TGTGCCTGTAAAAAAGGGGGCGCGGATGGCTACACCTTC.

In this sample, this clonotype turned up a few times. The chain carries TRBV20-1 and TRBJ2-2, with 13 bases lining up with TRBD2. This CDR3 has 16 residues. The germline CDR1 and CDR2 sequences are DFQATT and SNEGSKA (reference sequence). J gave up 3 bases and V 5 bases, and 6 bases lay outside the gene matches. CDR3 bases: TGCAGTGCTCTCAGGACTAGCGGGGGACACACCGGGGAGCTGTTTTTT. This translates into CSALRTSGGHTGELFF.

The rearrangement joins TRBV6-1 to TRBJ2-1; the match to TRBD1 covers 10 bases. Germline V gene sequence: CDR1 MNHNS, CDR2 SASEGT. This CDR3 contains 15 residues. The ends lost 6 bases at V and 8 bases at J; junction bases unmatched: 10. The CDR3 loop reads CASRTGQGGLHEQFF. In DNA, the CDR3 is TGTGCCAGCAGGACCGGACAGGGGGGGTTGCATGAGCAGTTCTTC.

The chain joins TRBV29-1 to TRBJ1-1; perhaps TRBD1 as D (6 bases). The CDR3 has 14 amino acids. V was clipped by 3 bases and J by 0 bases, with 11 bases between them. Germline values: CDR1 SQVTM, CDR2 ANQGSEA. CDR3 DNA: TGCAGCGTTGATCGGGGGCCTATGAACACTGAAGCTTTCTTT. Translation gives CSVDRGPMNTEAFF.